Listed below are T cell receptor beta chains from one sample, sequenced in a study of cytomegalovirus exposure and HLA in healthy donors. Sequenced by immunoSEQ multiplex PCR; TCRdb stores in-frame clones only, minus some. The table has 80,000 to 130,000 clones, approximately 82% seen once. Sequences were obtained from PBMCs. The receptors originated from a woman under 30 in good health and CMV-seronegative. CDR3s include the opening cysteine and the closing phenylalanine or tryptophan. The order of the fields is V gene, clone size, D gene, J gene, CDR3 protein, CDR3 DNA. D genes are given only for firm matches. Clone size is shown for a subset of rows, as once, few, many or a class of expanded clone.

>TRBV7-9|-|-|TRBJ2-1
CSSSAGWTADLHNEQFF
TGTTCCAGCAGCGCAGGTTGGACTGCCGACCTACACAATGAGCAGTTCTTC
>TRBV28|-|-|TRBJ1-2
CASSLYTQDYGYTF
TGTGCCAGCAGTTTGTACACCCAAGACTATGGCTACACCTTC
>TRBV5-1|-|-|TRBJ2-1
CASSFSGGSSYNEQFF
TGCGCCAGCAGCTTTAGCGGCGGCAGCTCCTACAATGAGCAGTTCTTC
>TRBV23-1|few|-|TRBJ1-2
CAARQKKTGYTF
TGCGCCGCGCGCCAAAAAAAGACAGGCTACACCTTC
>TRBV7-2|-|-|TRBJ1-6
CASSTGMGSPLHF
TGTGCCAGCAGTACAGGGATGGGGTCACCCCTCCACTTT
>TRBV4-1|-|-|TRBJ2-7
CASSQGVYAAGYEQYF
TGCGCCAGCAGCCAAGGGGTGTATGCAGCGGGTTACGAGCAGTACTTC
>TRBV11-2|-|-|TRBJ2-7
CASSLVLGQLYEQYF
TGTGCCAGCAGCTTAGTTCTAGGACAGCTCTACGAGCAGTACTTC
>TRBV4-3|-|TRBD2|TRBJ2-7
CASSQNSGSTYEQYF
TGCGCCAGCAGCCAAAACAGCGGGAGTACCTACGAGCAGTACTTC
>TRBV27|-|-|TRBJ2-1
CASSYGLASYNEQFF
TGTGCCAGCAGTTACGGCCTAGCCTCCTACAATGAGCAGTTCTTC
>TRBV28|-|-|TRBJ2-7
CASSTWTGSYEQYF
TGTGCCAGCAGTACCTGGACTGGATCCTACGAGCAGTACTTC
>TRBV7-9|-|-|TRBJ2-7
CSSSDPQGPSYEQYF
TGTTCCAGCAGCGATCCACAGGGCCCCTCCTACGAGCAGTACTTC
>TRBV4-1|-|-|TRBJ1-1
CASSQESNTEAFF
TGCGCCAGCAGCCAAGAGAGCAACACTGAAGCTTTCTTT
>TRBV6-5|-|-|TRBJ2-7
CASSYVYRGYEQYF
TGTGCCAGCAGTTATGTTTATAGGGGCTACGAGCAGTACTTC
>TRBV5-4|-|-|TRBJ2-6
CASSSSLWRAGANVLTF
TGTGCCAGCAGCTCCTCCCTTTGGAGGGCTGGGGCCAACGTCCTGACTTTC
>TRBV19|-|-|TRBJ2-7
CASSPRQGGTEQYF
TGTGCCAGTAGTCCTCGACAGGGAGGTACGGAGCAGTACTTC
>TRBV19|few|-|TRBJ2-7
CASSIVGANYEQYF
TGTGCCAGTAGTATAGTTGGTGCGAACTACGAGCAGTACTTC
>TRBV29-1|few|-|TRBJ2-3
CSAATYITDTQYF
TGCAGCGCTGCGACATACATCACAGATACGCAGTATTTT
>TRBV28|-|-|TRBJ1-4
CASSLPLEYEKLFF
TGTGCCAGCAGTTTACCCTTAGAGTATGAAAAACTGTTTTTT
>TRBV7-3|-|TRBD2|TRBJ2-3
CASSSQMASGSSTDTQYF
TGTGCCAGCAGCTCGCAAATGGCTAGCGGCAGTTCCACAGATACGCAGTATTTT
>TRBV7-9|-|TRBD1|TRBJ2-7
CSSSLPGQGVYEQYF
TGTTCCAGCAGCCTACCGGGACAGGGTGTCTACGAGCAGTACTTC
>TRBV6-1|few|-|TRBJ1-6
CAGGLFNSPLHF
TGTGCCGGGGGACTGTTTAATTCACCCCTCCACTTT
>TRBV7-8|-|-|TRBJ1-2
CASSPQVRTETNYGYTF
TGTGCCAGCAGCCCCCAAGTCAGGACAGAAACTAACTATGGCTACACCTTC
>TRBV11-3|-|-|TRBJ2-3
CASSLARGLDTQYF
TGTGCCAGCAGCTTAGCCCGAGGGTTGGATACGCAGTATTTT
>TRBV4-1|-|-|TRBJ2-3
CASSPNHGDTQYF
TGCGCCAGCAGCCCGAATCACGGGGATACGCAGTATTTT
>TRBV7-2|once|TRBD1|TRBJ1-2
CASSLERNPGQGMGYTF
TGTGCCAGCAGCTTAGAAAGAAACCCGGGACAGGGAATGGGCTACACCTTC
>TRBV7-9|-|-|TRBJ1-2
CASSVMDPQGTQGYTF
TGTGCCAGCAGCGTAATGGACCCGCAGGGAACTCAGGGCTACACCTTC
>TRBV19|-|-|TRBJ2-5
CASSRERSEETQYF
TGTGCCAGTAGTAGAGAAAGAAGCGAAGAGACCCAGTACTTC
>TRBV6-5|many|-|TRBJ1-2
CASSYQGSNYGYTF
TGTGCCAGCAGTTACCAGGGTTCTAACTATGGCTACACCTTC